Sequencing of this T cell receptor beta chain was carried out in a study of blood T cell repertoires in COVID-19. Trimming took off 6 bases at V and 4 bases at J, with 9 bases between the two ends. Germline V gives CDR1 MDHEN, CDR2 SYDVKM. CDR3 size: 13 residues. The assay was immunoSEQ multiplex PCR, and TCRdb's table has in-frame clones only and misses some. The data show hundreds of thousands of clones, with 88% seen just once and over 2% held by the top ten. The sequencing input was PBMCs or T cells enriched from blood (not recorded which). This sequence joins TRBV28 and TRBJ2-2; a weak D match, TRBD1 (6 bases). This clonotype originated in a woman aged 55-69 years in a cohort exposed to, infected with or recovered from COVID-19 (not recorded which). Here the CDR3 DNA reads TGTGCCAGCAGCCAGGGGAGCACCGGGGAGCTGTTTTTT. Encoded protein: CASSQGSTGELFF.